This passage covers 22 T cell receptor beta chains from one sample sequenced in a study of T cell responses to AZD1222 COVID-19 vaccine. Profiling relied on immunoSEQ multiplex PCR, and the TCRdb table lists in-frame clones only, not all of them. The top ten clones hold 3.5% to 4.5% of a sample with approximately 110,000 clones, 75% to 90% of them seen once. Sample: peripheral blood, taken 28 days after the second AZD1222 dose. Source of these receptors: an adult who received the AZD1222 COVID-19 vaccine.

The chain employs TRBV9 and TRBJ1-1; 10 positions agree with TRBD1. Germline V lookup: CDR1 SGDLS, CDR2 YYNGEE. V was pared by 3 bases and J by 4 bases, with 6 bases of the junction left unmatched. The CDR3 has 15 residues. The CDR3 DNA sequence: TGTGCCAGCAGCGAGACAGGGGGCTGGGGCACTGAAGCTTTCTTT. Translation: CASSETGGWGTEAFF.

The V and J genes are TRBV28 and TRBJ2-5; a possible D gene is TRBD2 (5 bases). CDR1 and CDR2 from the germline V gene are MDHEN and SYDVKM. Trimming took off 5 bases at V and 3 bases at J, with 16 bases between the two ends. The CDR3 sequence is 15 residues long. This CDR3 is CASSPSGRGEETQYF. CDR3 coding DNA: TGTGCCAGCAGTCCCTCAGGACGGGGAGAAGAGACCCAGTACTTC.

The chain is built from TRBV5-1 and TRBJ1-1; 7 positions agree with TRBD1. Trimming at V came to 4 bases and at J to 1 base, leaving 7 bases not matched to a gene. Germline V gene lookup returns CDR1 SGHRS and CDR2 YFSETQ. The CDR3 has 15 amino acids. The CDR3 sequence: CASSQQGIQNTEAFF. The CDR3 coding sequence is TGCGCCAGCAGCCAACAGGGGATTCAGAACACTGAAGCTTTCTTT.

This chain links TRBV6-5 with TRBJ1-1, with 8 positions matching TRBD1. CDR3 length equals 16 residues. Germline V gene data show CDR1 as MNHEY and CDR2 as SVGAGI. The J segment lost 0 bases and the V segment lost 4 bases, leaving 7 bases of the junction unmatched. CDR3 sequence (DNA): TGTGCCAGCAGTTCCGGGACAGGAACCATGAACACTGAAGCTTTCTTT. Protein sequence: CASSSGTGTMNTEAFF.

The gene calls are TRBV19 and TRBJ1-2; D unclear. V was pared by 3 bases and J by 8 bases, with 19 bases between. This CDR3 is built from 15 residues. From germline, CDR1 is LNHDA and CDR2 SQIVND (reference sequence). The CDR3 reads CASSITAILPVGYTF. The CDR3 nucleotides read TGTGCCAGTAGTATTACGGCAATCCTGCCGGTCGGCTACACCTTC.

The J gene is TRBJ1-6, the V gene TRBV3-1 (or the pseudogene TRBV3-2); D not certain. The CDR3 has 15 amino acids. From germline, CDR1 is LGHDT and CDR2 YNNKEL (reference sequence). The germline V and J ends were trimmed by 1 base and 5 bases, with 9 bases remaining between them. The CDR3: CASSQVLRDNSPLHF. The CDR3 nucleotides are TGTGCCAGCAGCCAAGTCCTCCGCGATAATTCACCCCTCCACTTT.

The rearrangement joins TRBV5-4 to TRBJ1-6; 7 bases align to TRBD1. CDR1 SGHNT and CDR2 YYREEE come from the germline V gene (reference sequence). The V segment lost 3 bases and the J segment 9 bases; nucleotides outside the gene matches: 12. The CDR3 runs 16 residues. CDR3 sequence reads: CASSSGTVQRFSPLHF. The CDR3 DNA sequence: TGTGCCAGCAGCTCCGGGACAGTCCAACGATTTTCACCCCTCCACTTT.

The chain joins TRBV6-2 or TRBV6-3 to TRBJ2-5; D call uncertain. The V end was cut by 2 bases, the J end by 2 bases, with 6 bases between. The CDR3 spans 13 residues. Germline-derived CDR1 and CDR2 are MNHEY and SVGEGT. CDR3 in DNA: TGTGCCAGCAGTTACGTGCAGCAAGAGACCCAGTACTTC. Its translation: CASSYVQQETQYF.

This clone was counted only a few times. The V and J genes are TRBV12-3 or TRBV12-4 and TRBJ1-1; D remains unclear. There are 13 residues in the CDR3. Trimming left V 6 bases short and J 3 bases short, with 11 bases between. Here the CDR3 reads CASSSLVDTEAFF. The DNA of the CDR3 is TGTGCCAGCAGCTCGTTAGTCGACACTGAAGCTTTCTTT.

V gene TRBV10-2 combines with J gene TRBJ2-7; the D is unclear. Germline CDR1 and CDR2: WSHSY and SAAADI. The CDR3 is made up of 11 amino acids. Trimming pared 6 bases from V and 5 bases from J, leaving 8 bases between. The CDR3: CASSNAHEQYF. Here the CDR3 DNA reads TGCGCCAGCAGCAACGCTCACGAGCAGTACTTC.

The chain has TRBV5-4 and TRBJ1-2; perhaps TRBD1 as D (5 bases). Germline V gives CDR1 SGHNT, CDR2 YYREEE (reference sequence). There are 13 residues in the CDR3. Between the trimmed V and J ends, which lost 1 base and 7 bases, there was a span of 11 bases. The CDR3 reads CASSLIQGTGYTF. The CDR3 region has the DNA TGTGCCAGCAGCTTGATCCAGGGCACTGGCTACACCTTC.

This rearrangement joins TRBV30 to TRBJ1-5; D uncertain. Per the germline V gene, CDR1 is GTSNPN and CDR2 is SVGIG (reference sequence). V was cut by 0 bases and J by 9 bases, with 12 bases left in between. This CDR3 spans 13 amino acids. DNA for the CDR3: TGTGCCTGGAGTGTGTCCAAAGTTTGGCCCCAGCATTTT. Its translation: CAWSVSKVWPQHF.

V and J are TRBV7-9 and TRBJ2-7, with 7 positions matching TRBD2. Germline-derived CDR1 and CDR2 are SEHNR and FQNEAQ (reference sequence). V lost 2 bases to trimming and J lost 4 bases; unmatched junction nucleotides: 8. The CDR3 covers 15 residues. The CDR3 here is CASSLPRDYIYEQYF. The CDR3 DNA reads TGTGCCAGCAGCTTACCTCGGGACTACATATACGAGCAGTACTTC.

The rearrangement links TRBV7-9 to TRBJ2-3; 9 bases match TRBD2. The germline V gene encodes CDR1 SEHNR and CDR2 FQNEAQ (reference sequence). The J segment lost 5 bases and the V segment lost 4 bases, leaving 7 bases of the junction unmatched. The CDR3 runs to 15 residues. The CDR3 coding sequence is TGTGCCAGCAGCTCTCGAGCGGGGGGCGTAGATACGCAGTATTTT. Translation: CASSSRAGGVDTQYF.

Of note for this clone: Its ends do not fully match the called genes, so a read error is possible. The V call is TRBV2, the J call TRBJ2-7, with D perhaps TRBD1 (5 bases). The CDR3 is made up of 12 amino acids. The germline V gene has CDR1 SNHLY and CDR2 FYNNEI. The CDR3 sequence: CASSGAPYEQYF. The CDR3 nucleotides are TGTGCCAGTAGTGGGGCCCCCTACGAGCAGTACTTC.

This chain uses TRBV14 with TRBJ1-4; D unclear. V was trimmed by 6 bases and J by 6 bases, leaving 11 bases between them. Germline CDR1 reads SGHDN; CDR2 reads FVKESK. This CDR3 is 13 amino acids long. The CDR3 here is CASSLGLYEKLFF. CDR3 bases: TGTGCCAGCAGTCTAGGACTGTATGAAAAACTGTTTTTT.

The gene calls are TRBV19 and TRBJ2-7; TRBD1 matches 7 bases. Germline-derived CDR1 and CDR2 are LNHDA and SQIVND (reference sequence). V shed 2 bases, J shed 4 bases, and the junction held 5 bases outside the gene matches. This CDR3 spans 14 amino acids. CDR3 nucleotide sequence: TGTGCCAGTAGTATAATAGGGGGCGGATACGAGCAGTACTTC. Translated, it gives CASSIIGGGYEQYF.

The chain combines TRBV5-1 with TRBJ2-7; tentatively, D is TRBD1 (6 bases). The V gene's germline CDR1 is SGHRS and CDR2 YFSETQ. Trimming took off 7 bases at V and 3 bases at J, with 23 bases between the two ends. CDR3 length: 16 residues. The CDR3 nucleotides read TGCGCCAGCGCATTCCCCCCTGGGGACACCCACTACGAGCAGTACTTC. It encodes CASAFPPGDTHYEQYF.

This chain uses TRBV5-4 with TRBJ2-5, with 8 nucleotides matching TRBD2. This CDR3 is 14 amino acids long. Losses at the gene ends were 4 bases for V and 5 bases for J; bases not matched to a gene: 7. Germline lookup yields CDR1 SGHNT and CDR2 YYREEE (reference sequence). The CDR3 DNA is TGTGCCAGCAGCGTACGGGGGGGTCAGGAGACCCAGTACTTC. This gives the protein CASSVRGGQETQYF.

The chain uses TRBV6-6 and TRBJ2-2, with 8 bases lining up with TRBD2. The germline gives CDR1 MNHNY, CDR2 SVGAGI (reference sequence). V shed 2 bases and J 6 bases; nucleotides not matched to a gene: 5. This CDR3 is 15 amino acids long. CDR3 sequence (DNA): TGTGCCAGCAGTTACAACGCGGGGGGTTCCGGGGAGCTGTTTTTT. Translated, it gives CASSYNAGGSGELFF.

The chain carries TRBV27 and TRBJ2-7, with D possibly being TRBD1 or TRBD2 (5 bases each). This CDR3 is built from 14 residues. Trimming left V 5 bases short and J 4 bases short, with 15 bases between. CDR1 and CDR2 (germline): MNHEY, SMNVEV (reference sequence). The CDR3 loop is CASSESLGTYEQYF. DNA of the CDR3: TGTGCCAGCAGTGAGTCACTAGGGACGTACGAGCAGTACTTC.

This sequence joins TRBV12-3 or TRBV12-4 and TRBJ2-7, with 8 nucleotides matching TRBD1. The ends lost 1 base at V and 6 bases at J; junction bases unmatched: 2. This CDR3 spans 13 amino acids. CDR3 sequence (DNA): TGTGCCAGCAGTTTAGGGGGACAGGCCGAGCAGTACTTC. This gives the protein CASSLGGQAEQYF.